A selection of T cell receptor beta chains follows, all from one sample in a study of regulatory T cells in long-lasting Graves disease. TCRdb passed the multiplex PCR reads through MiXCR, listing each CDR3 protein once. The table has some 440,000 distinct CDR3 sequences, roughly 20% seen once; the top ten hold roughly 8%. The sample consisted of peripheral blood mononuclear cells (PBMCs), taken when the disease was refractory, from a patient treated with antithyroid drugs. The receptors were gathered from a female donor with Graves disease. Both conserved end residues are part of each CDR3. The order of the fields is J gene, clone size, D gene, V gene, CDR3 DNA, CDR3 protein. The D gene is left open where the match is weak. Clone size is shown for a subset of rows, as once, few, many or a class of expanded clone.

J: TRBJ2-7; size: many; D: TRBD2; V: TRBV11-2; DNA: TGTGCCAGCAGCCCCGGGACTAGCGGTTTGAAGGAGCAGTACTTC; CDR3: CASSPGTSGLKEQYF
J: TRBJ1-1; size: -; D: TRBD1; V: TRBV4-1; DNA: TGCGCCAGCCGCTCACAGGGGGGGACTGAAGCTTTCTTT; CDR3: CASRSQGGTEAFF
J: TRBJ2-2; size: -; D: -; V: TRBV7-9; DNA: TGTGCCAGCAGCTTAGCGGGAGAAGGGAACACCGGGGAGCTGTTTTTT; CDR3: CASSLAGEGNTGELFF
J: TRBJ2-7; size: -; D: -; V: TRBV7-6; DNA: TGTGCCAGCAGCTTAGATGAGGGGGCCTACGAGCAGTACTTC; CDR3: CASSLDEGAYEQYF
J: TRBJ2-7; size: many; D: TRBD1; V: TRBV27; DNA: TGTGCCAGCAGTTTCTCAGGGGGTCGCTCCTACGAGCAGTACTTC; CDR3: CASSFSGGRSYEQYF
J: TRBJ2-3; size: few; D: -; V: TRBV20-1; DNA: TGCAGTGCCGAAGACTCCTTAGATACGCAGTATTTT; CDR3: CSAEDSLDTQYF
J: TRBJ1-5; size: many; D: TRBD1; V: TRBV28; DNA: TGTGCCAGCAGGAGGACAGGTAGCAATCAGCCCCAGCATTTT; CDR3: CASRRTGSNQPQHF
J: TRBJ1-1; size: many; D: -; V: TRBV28; DNA: TGTGCCAGCAGTTACGTACAAGGGCTCATGAACACTGAAGCTTTCTTT; CDR3: CASSYVQGLMNTEAFF
J: TRBJ2-7; size: -; D: -; V: TRBV30; DNA: TGTGCCTGGGGGGGGGGGCGATCTTTTGAGGAGCAGTACTTC; CDR3: CAWGGGRSFEEQYF
J: TRBJ1-6; size: -; D: TRBD1; V: TRBV12-3/TRBV12-4; DNA: TGTGCCAGCAGTTTAGGACAGGGGAGTCCCCTCCACTTT; CDR3: CASSLGQGSPLHF
J: TRBJ1-5; size: many; D: -; V: TRBV28; DNA: TGTGCCAGCAGCGTAGGGGGGGATCAGCCCCAGCATTTT; CDR3: CASSVGGDQPQHF
J: TRBJ2-3; size: -; D: -; V: TRBV11-1; DNA: TGTGCCAGCAGCCGTGACGTCGCGGGCACAGATACGCAGTATTTT; CDR3: CASSRDVAGTDTQYF
J: TRBJ2-7; size: few; D: -; V: TRBV7-9; DNA: TGTGCCAGCAGCCTTTCTAGCAACCCCTACGAGCAGTACTTC; CDR3: CASSLSSNPYEQYF
J: TRBJ1-2; size: many; D: -; V: TRBV6-2/TRBV6-3; DNA: TGTGCCAGCAGTGTGGTAGGAAATCCGAGGGACTATGGCTACACCTTC; CDR3: CASSVVGNPRDYGYTF
J: TRBJ2-7; size: few; D: -; V: TRBV20-1; DNA: TGCAGTGCTACCCCCGGCGCGGGCCGGGGCGAGCAGTACTTC; CDR3: CSATPGAGRGEQYF
J: TRBJ2-4; size: many; D: -; V: TRBV20-1; DNA: TGCAGTGCCAAGACAGGAAACATTCAGTACTTC; CDR3: CSAKTGNIQYF
J: TRBJ1-2; size: many; D: TRBD1; V: TRBV6-2/TRBV6-3; DNA: TGTGCCAGCAGTTACTACGGACAGGGGGCAGATGGCTACACCTTC; CDR3: CASSYYGQGADGYTF
J: TRBJ2-1; size: -; D: TRBD1; V: TRBV12-3/TRBV12-4; DNA: TGTGCCAGCAGTCCAGGACAGGGAGGCTATGAGCAGTTCTTC; CDR3: CASSPGQGGYEQFF
J: TRBJ2-7; size: many; D: -; V: TRBV28; DNA: TGTGCCAGCAGTTTCCCGACAAAGAGCTCCTACGAGCAGTACTTC; CDR3: CASSFPTKSSYEQYF
J: TRBJ2-7; size: many; D: TRBD2; V: TRBV6-2/TRBV6-3; DNA: TGTGCCAGCAGTTACGCCCCCGGGCTAGCGGGTACCTACGAGCAGTACTTC; CDR3: CASSYAPGLAGTYEQYF
J: TRBJ2-7; size: few; D: -; V: TRBV27; DNA: TGTGCCAGCAGCCTAAGGGGGGCAGGGACATACGAGCAGTACTTC; CDR3: CASSLRGAGTYEQYF
J: TRBJ2-7; size: many; D: TRBD1; V: TRBV6-1; DNA: TGTGCCAGCAGACCTTGGGTCCCCGACAGGGCCTACGAGCAGTACTTC; CDR3: CASRPWVPDRAYEQYF
J: TRBJ1-3; size: many; D: -; V: TRBV28; DNA: TGTGCCAGCAGCTCCCGAACCACAGGGCCTGGAAACACCATATATTTT; CDR3: CASSSRTTGPGNTIYF
J: TRBJ1-4; size: many; D: -; V: TRBV29-1; DNA: TGCAGCTTGGTGGTGGGTGAAAAACTGTTTTTT; CDR3: CSLVVGEKLFF
J: TRBJ2-2; size: many; D: -; V: TRBV28; DNA: TGTGCCAGCAGGGCCGGGATCGCCGGCACCGGGGAGCTGTTTTTT; CDR3: CASRAGIAGTGELFF
J: TRBJ2-4; size: -; D: TRBD2; V: TRBV3-1; DNA: TGTGCCAGCAGCCAAGTAGCGGGAGGAAACATTCAGTACTTC; CDR3: CASSQVAGGNIQYF
J: TRBJ2-5; size: many; D: -; V: TRBV3-1; DNA: TGTGCCAGCAGCCAAGATCACGGGAGTGAGACCCAGTACTTC; CDR3: CASSQDHGSETQYF
J: TRBJ2-1; size: -; D: -; V: TRBV7-2; DNA: TGTGCCAGCAGCTTAACCCCCGACCCCAATTACAATGAGCAGTTCTTC; CDR3: CASSLTPDPNYNEQFF
J: TRBJ1-5; size: many; D: -; V: TRBV12-3/TRBV12-4; DNA: TGTGCCAGCGCGCCCACAGGGTTCAATCAGCCCCAGCATTTT; CDR3: CASAPTGFNQPQHF
J: TRBJ1-2; size: -; D: TRBD1; V: TRBV6-1; DNA: TGTGCCAGCAACCGGGACAGCAATAACTATGGCTACACCTTC; CDR3: CASNRDSNNYGYTF
J: TRBJ2-5; size: -; D: TRBD2; V: TRBV9; DNA: TGTGCCAGCAGCGGATCACCTCTAGCGGGAGTCCAAGAGACCCAGTACTTC; CDR3: CASSGSPLAGVQETQYF
J: TRBJ1-1; size: -; D: -; V: TRBV9; DNA: TGTGCCAGCAGCGCCGAGGGAGACGTGAGGACTGAAGCTTTCTTT; CDR3: CASSAEGDVRTEAFF
J: TRBJ2-4; size: -; D: -; V: TRBV30; DNA: TGTGCCTGGAGTGTACTGAGACAGGTATCAAACATTCAGTACTTC; CDR3: CAWSVLRQVSNIQYF
J: TRBJ2-5; size: many; D: TRBD1; V: TRBV20-1; DNA: TGCAGTGCTAACAGGGGTCAAGAGACCCAGTACTTC; CDR3: CSANRGQETQYF
J: TRBJ1-5; size: many; D: -; V: TRBV28; DNA: TGTGCCAGCAGTTTGATCAGGGGATCCAATCAGCCCCAGCATTTT; CDR3: CASSLIRGSNQPQHF
J: TRBJ2-7; size: many; D: -; V: TRBV28; DNA: TGTGCCAGCAGTTTAGGTAGACTGAGGCGCGAGCAGTACTTC; CDR3: CASSLGRLRREQYF
J: TRBJ1-1; size: few; D: -; V: TRBV20-1; DNA: TGCAGTGCCGACACTAGAGGGGGAGGCACTGAAGCTTTCTTT; CDR3: CSADTRGGGTEAFF
J: TRBJ1-4; size: few; D: -; V: TRBV7-9; DNA: TGTGCCAGCAGCTCGGGGATTAATGAAAAACTGTTTTTT; CDR3: CASSSGINEKLFF
J: TRBJ1-1; size: many; D: -; V: TRBV6-1; DNA: TGTGCCAGCAGTCGTGGGGTTGGCGCTACAGACGACACTGAAGCTTTCTTT; CDR3: CASSRGVGATDDTEAFF
J: TRBJ2-7; size: -; D: TRBD1; V: TRBV6-5; DNA: TGTGCCAGCAGTTACTCGACGCTCGGGACAGCAAACTACGAGCAGTACTTC; CDR3: CASSYSTLGTANYEQYF
J: TRBJ2-7; size: many; D: -; V: TRBV28; DNA: TGTGCCAGCAGTCTTACGGGAGAGTTAAGCTACGAGCAGTACTTC; CDR3: CASSLTGELSYEQYF
J: TRBJ2-3; size: -; D: -; V: TRBV30; DNA: TGTGCCTGGAGTGTCACAGATACGCAGTATTTT; CDR3: CAWSVTDTQYF
J: TRBJ2-7; size: many; D: -; V: TRBV7-6; DNA: TGTGCCAGCAGCCCCAGGGCGGGCACGAGCTCCTACGAGCAGTACTTC; CDR3: CASSPRAGTSSYEQYF
J: TRBJ1-2; size: many; D: -; V: TRBV27; DNA: TGTGCCAGCAGTTTTGGGGACTACTATGGCTACACCTTC; CDR3: CASSFGDYYGYTF
J: TRBJ2-7; size: many; D: -; V: TRBV9; DNA: TGTGCCAGCAGCACCGGATACGAGCAGTACTTC; CDR3: CASSTGYEQYF
J: TRBJ1-3; size: -; D: -; V: TRBV3-1; DNA: TGTGCCAGCACTAAGAAGAGCTCTGGAAACACCATATATTTT; CDR3: CASTKKSSGNTIYF
J: TRBJ1-5; size: -; D: -; V: TRBV30; DNA: TGTGCCTGGAGCAACACTCGAAGAGATCAGCCCCAGCATTTT; CDR3: CAWSNTRRDQPQHF
J: TRBJ2-5; size: few; D: TRBD2; V: TRBV7-2; DNA: TGTGCCAGCAGCTTAGGAAAAGCGGGAGGGTACCAAGAGACCCAGTACTTC; CDR3: CASSLGKAGGYQETQYF
J: TRBJ2-7; size: -; D: TRBD1; V: TRBV6-1; DNA: TGTGCCAGCACGGGACAGGTGTCCTACGAGCAGTACTTC; CDR3: CASTGQVSYEQYF
J: TRBJ1-1; size: -; D: -; V: TRBV29-1; DNA: TGCAGCGTAGGCTCAACCTACGGTTCTGAAGCTTTCTTT; CDR3: CSVGSTYGSEAFF